The next 12 T cell receptor beta chains were all read from a single sample in a study of T cells in Graves' hyperthyroidism and ophthalmopathy. Amplification targeted TCR beta CDR3 regions from RNA transcripts. A set of HTBI primers served as the primers for a first-round RT-PCR of the TCR CDR3. TCRdb used MiXCR to reprocess the multiplex PCR reads, holding one entry per CDR3 protein. The table has 530,000 or so distinct CDR3 sequences, 24% seen once. The specimen was blood. The origin of the receptors is a woman in her thirties with Graves' ophthalmopathy.

This clonotype was seen repeatedly, ten times or more. The chain couples TRBV6-2 or TRBV6-3 to TRBJ1-2, with TRBD1 matching 7 bases. The germline V gene has CDR1 MNHEY and CDR2 SVGEGT. V trimming: 2 bases; J trimming: 4 bases; junction bases outside the gene matches: 4. The CDR3 consists of 14 residues. As DNA, the CDR3 is TGTGCCAGCAGTTACGCAGGGGGAAGCTATGGCTACACCTTC. Protein product: CASSYAGGSYGYTF.

There are many counts of this clonotype. This rearrangement joins TRBV11-2 to TRBJ2-7; 7 positions agree with TRBD2. This CDR3 is built from 14 residues. Germline CDR1 reads SGHAT; CDR2 reads FQNNGV. J lost 2 bases, V lost 7 bases, and 8 bases had no gene match. CDR3 sequence (DNA): TGTGCCAGCACCCATACACGGGGGGCCTACGAGCAGTACTTC. Its protein is CASTHTRGAYEQYF.

This clonotype was found many times. The gene calls are TRBV10-3 and TRBJ2-7; unclear D gene. The CDR3 sequence is 12 residues long. Germline loops: CDR1 ENHRY, CDR2 SYGVKD. The V and J ends lost 6 bases and 1 base respectively, with 7 bases between them. The CDR3 reads CAISSLSYEQYF. The CDR3 DNA reads as TGTGCCATCAGCTCTTTATCCTACGAGCAGTACTTC.

This clonotype was seen a few times. The chain joins TRBV27 to TRBJ1-2, with a possible D match to TRBD1 (5 bases). Trimming pared 6 bases from V and 5 bases from J, leaving 10 bases between. The CDR3 is 12 amino acids. The germline V gene encodes CDR1 MNHEY and CDR2 SMNVEV (reference sequence). Here the CDR3 reads CASRRQQYGYTF. The CDR3, as DNA: TGTGCCAGCAGGCGACAGCAATATGGCTACACCTTC.

This clonotype has a count of ten or more. The chain employs TRBV7-2 and TRBJ1-2; 10 nucleotides line up with TRBD1. J gave up 2 bases and V 4 bases, and 4 bases lay outside the gene matches. This CDR3 has 15 amino acids. Germline V CDR1 and CDR2: SGHTA, FQGNSA. This chain's CDR3 is CASSSTGGANYGYTF. The CDR3 DNA reads as TGTGCCAGCAGCTCGACAGGGGGCGCGAACTATGGCTACACCTTC.

This clonotype occurred many times. V is TRBV28 and J is TRBJ2-7, with D maybe TRBD2 (5 bases). Germline lookup yields CDR1 MDHEN and CDR2 SYDVKM. This CDR3 has 13 amino acids. Trimming removed 6 bases from V and 5 bases from J, with 14 bases in between. CDR3 DNA: TGTGCCAGCAGCGCCGCGGGTAGCGACGAGCAGTACTTC. Residues: CASSAAGSDEQYF.

This clonotype was found many times. The chain uses TRBV12-3 or TRBV12-4 and TRBJ1-1; the match to TRBD1 covers 7 bases. The CDR3 has 15 amino acids. The ends lost 4 bases at V and 0 bases at J; junction bases unmatched: 5. CDR3: CASSSTGAMNTEAFF. The CDR3 DNA is TGTGCCAGCAGTTCAACAGGGGCCATGAACACTGAAGCTTTCTTT.

The rearrangement uses TRBV5-5 and TRBJ1-2; a weak D match, TRBD1 (6 bases). The V end lost 0 bases, the J end lost 7 bases, and 16 bases lay between the germline ends. Germline V gives CDR1 SGHKS, CDR2 YYEKEE (reference sequence). This CDR3 spans 15 amino acids. The CDR3 here is CASSLVPGEIGGYTF. The CDR3 DNA reads as TGTGCCAGCAGCTTGGTTCCAGGGGAGATCGGTGGCTACACCTTC. Drawing the rest from reference TRBV5-5 and TRBJ1-2, the complete variable domain is DAGVTQSPTHLIKTRGQQVTLRCSPISGHKSVSWYQQVLGQGPQFIFQYYEKEERGRGNFPDRFSARQFPNYSSELNVNALLLGDSALYLCASSLVPGEIGGYTFGSGTRLTVV.

Ten or more counts support this clonotype. The chain couples TRBV29-1 to TRBJ1-5; D ambiguous. The germline CDR1 and CDR2 sequences are SQVTM and ANQGSEA. There are 14 residues in the CDR3. Trimming removed 4 bases from V and 0 bases from J, with 10 bases in between. The CDR3 nucleotides read TGCAGCGTTGGGGCAGACGATAGCAATCAGCCCCAGCATTTT. Protein product: CSVGADDSNQPQHF.

The V gene is TRBV30, the J gene TRBJ1-1; a weak D match, TRBD1 (6 bases). The CDR3 loop spans 13 amino acids. The germline gives CDR1 GTSNPN, CDR2 SVGIG (reference sequence). Trimming pared 2 bases from V and 0 bases from J, leaving 7 bases between. The CDR3, as DNA: TGTGCCTGGAGTAGGGACATGAACACTGAAGCTTTCTTT. Translation: CAWSRDMNTEAFF.

The V call is TRBV12-3 or TRBV12-4, the J call TRBJ1-5; possible D gene TRBD1, 6 bases. This CDR3 has 13 residues. The V gene lost 8 bases and the J gene lost 7 bases, with 15 bases spanning the gap. The CDR3 sequence: CASCHRESQPQHF. In DNA form, the CDR3 reads TGTGCCAGCTGCCACAGGGAGAGCCAGCCCCAGCATTTT.

The rearrangement joins TRBV6-1 to TRBJ1-5, with 7 bases fitting TRBD1. Per the germline V gene, CDR1 is MNHNS and CDR2 is SASEGT. This CDR3 contains 13 residues. J lost 4 bases, V lost 7 bases, and 4 bases had no gene match. CDR3 in amino acids: CASKQGPNQPQHF. For the CDR3, the DNA is TGTGCCAGCAAACAGGGGCCAAATCAGCCCCAGCATTTT.